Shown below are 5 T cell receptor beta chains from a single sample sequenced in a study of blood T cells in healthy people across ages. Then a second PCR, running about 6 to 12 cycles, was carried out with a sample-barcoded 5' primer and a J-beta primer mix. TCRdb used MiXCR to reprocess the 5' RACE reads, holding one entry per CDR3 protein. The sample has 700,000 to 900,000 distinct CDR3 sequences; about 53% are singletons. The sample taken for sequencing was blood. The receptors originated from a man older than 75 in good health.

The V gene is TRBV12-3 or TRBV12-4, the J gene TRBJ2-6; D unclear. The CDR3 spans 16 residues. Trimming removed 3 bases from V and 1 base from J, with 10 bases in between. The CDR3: CASSFVRPSGANVLTF. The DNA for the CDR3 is TGTGCCAGCAGTTTCGTCAGGCCATCTGGGGCCAACGTCCTGACTTTC.

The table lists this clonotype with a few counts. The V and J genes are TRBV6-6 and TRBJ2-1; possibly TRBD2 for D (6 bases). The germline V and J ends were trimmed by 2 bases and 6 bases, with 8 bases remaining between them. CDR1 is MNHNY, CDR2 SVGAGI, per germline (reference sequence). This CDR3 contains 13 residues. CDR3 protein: CASSYQEGNEQFF. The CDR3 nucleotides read TGTGCCAGCAGTTACCAGGAGGGCAATGAGCAGTTCTTC.

CDR3 nucleotide sequence: TGTGCCAGCAGCTTATGGGGGGGGAATGAAAAACTGTTTTTT. Protein: CASSLWGGNEKLFF. This chain connects TRBV7-2 to TRBJ1-4, with D possibly matching TRBD1 (5 bases). V was shortened by 2 bases and J by 5 bases, with 9 bases between the two germline ends. Germline CDR1 and CDR2: SGHTA and FQGNSA. This CDR3 is 14 amino acids long.

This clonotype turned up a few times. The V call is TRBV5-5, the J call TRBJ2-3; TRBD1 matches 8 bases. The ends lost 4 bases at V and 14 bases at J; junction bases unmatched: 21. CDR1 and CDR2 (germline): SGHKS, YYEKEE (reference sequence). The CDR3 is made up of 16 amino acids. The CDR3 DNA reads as TGTGCCAGCAGCATATCGACAGGGGAAAGGAACAGATACGCGTATTTT. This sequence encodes CASSISTGERNRYAYF. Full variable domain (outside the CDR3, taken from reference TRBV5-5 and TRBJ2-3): DAGVTQSPTHLIKTRGQQVTLRCSPISGHKSVSWYQQVLGQGPQFIFQYYEKEERGRGNFPDRFSARQFPNYSSELNVNALLLGDSALYLCASSISTGERNRYAYFGPGTRLTVL.

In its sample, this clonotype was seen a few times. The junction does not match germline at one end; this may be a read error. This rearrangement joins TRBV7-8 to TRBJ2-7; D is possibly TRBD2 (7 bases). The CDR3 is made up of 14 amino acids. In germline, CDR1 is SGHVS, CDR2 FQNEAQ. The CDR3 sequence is CASLGGRASYEQYF. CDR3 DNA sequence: TGTGCCAGCCTGGGGGGGCGGGCCTCCTACGAGCAGTACTTT.